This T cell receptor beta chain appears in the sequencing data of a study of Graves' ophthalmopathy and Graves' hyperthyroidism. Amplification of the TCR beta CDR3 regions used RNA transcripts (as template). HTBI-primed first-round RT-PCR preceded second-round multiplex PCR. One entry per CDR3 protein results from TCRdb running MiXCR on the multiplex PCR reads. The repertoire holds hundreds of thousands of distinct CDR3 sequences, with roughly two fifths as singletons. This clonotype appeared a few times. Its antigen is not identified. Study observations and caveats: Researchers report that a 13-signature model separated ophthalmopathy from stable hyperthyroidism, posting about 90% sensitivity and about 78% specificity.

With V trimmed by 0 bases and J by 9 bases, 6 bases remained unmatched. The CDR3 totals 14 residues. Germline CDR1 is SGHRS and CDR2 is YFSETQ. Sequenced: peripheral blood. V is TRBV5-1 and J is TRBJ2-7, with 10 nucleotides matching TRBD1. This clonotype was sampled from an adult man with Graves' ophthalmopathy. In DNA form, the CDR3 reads TGCGCCAGCAGCTTGGAGGCGACAGGGGGCGGGCAGTACTTC. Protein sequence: CASSLEATGGGQYF.